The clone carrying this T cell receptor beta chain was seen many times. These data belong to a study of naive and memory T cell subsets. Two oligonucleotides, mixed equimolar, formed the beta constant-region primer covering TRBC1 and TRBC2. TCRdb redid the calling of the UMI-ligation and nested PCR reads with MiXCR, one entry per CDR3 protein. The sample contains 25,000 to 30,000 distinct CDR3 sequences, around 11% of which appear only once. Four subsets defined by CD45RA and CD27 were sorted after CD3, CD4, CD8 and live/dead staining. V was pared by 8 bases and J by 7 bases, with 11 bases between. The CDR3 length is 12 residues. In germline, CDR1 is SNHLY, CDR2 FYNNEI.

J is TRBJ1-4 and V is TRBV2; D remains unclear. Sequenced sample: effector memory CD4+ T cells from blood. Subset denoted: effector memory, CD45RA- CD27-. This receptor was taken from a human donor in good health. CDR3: CASVNFVEKLFF. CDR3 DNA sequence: TGTGCCAGCGTGAATTTTGTTGAAAAACTGTTTTTT.